This T cell receptor beta chain came from a study of identical twins. This clonotype was seen repeatedly, ten times or more. Its target is unknown. Trimming shortened V by 4 bases and J by 7 bases, and 14 bases separated the two germline ends. The germline V gene has CDR1 MNHEY and CDR2 SVGAGI. This CDR3 has 15 residues. TCRdb analysed the 5' RACE reads with MiXCR anew, one entry per CDR3 protein. The sample has around 960,000 distinct CDR3 sequences; 10% to 15% are singletons. Findings and caveats of the study: Invariant MAIT and iNKT cells may have partly biased zero-insertion analyses.

This sample was shared with a second study, whose subject was yellow fever vaccine responses in identical twins.

V is TRBV6-5 and J is TRBJ1-6; D call uncertain. The clonotype originates from a woman aged 18-29 years in good health. The sample taken for sequencing was PBMCs. The CDR3 bases are TGTGCCAGCAGTTCACCGGGCGTAAACAATTCACCCCTCCACTTT. Protein product: CASSSPGVNNSPLHF.